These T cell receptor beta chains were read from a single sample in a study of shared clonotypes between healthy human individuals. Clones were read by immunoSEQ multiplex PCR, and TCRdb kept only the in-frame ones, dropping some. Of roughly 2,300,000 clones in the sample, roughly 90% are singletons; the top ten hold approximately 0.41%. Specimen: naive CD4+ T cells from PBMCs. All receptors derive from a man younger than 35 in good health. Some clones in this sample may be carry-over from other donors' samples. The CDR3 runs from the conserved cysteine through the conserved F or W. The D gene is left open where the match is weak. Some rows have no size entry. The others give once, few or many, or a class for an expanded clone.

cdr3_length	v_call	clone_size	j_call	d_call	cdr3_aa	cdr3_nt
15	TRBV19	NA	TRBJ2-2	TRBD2	CASTSGVANTGELFF	TGTGCCAGTACTAGCGGGGTCGCGAACACCGGGGAGCTGTTTTTT
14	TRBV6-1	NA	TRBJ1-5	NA	CASAIRNSNQPQHF	TGTGCCAGTGCAATCAGGAATAGCAATCAGCCCCAGCATTTT
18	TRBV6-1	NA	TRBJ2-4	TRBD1	CASSDPVVTGGFTDIQYF	TGTGCCAGCAGTGACCCAGTAGTGACAGGGGGCTTTACGGACATTCAGTACTTC
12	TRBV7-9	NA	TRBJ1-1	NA	CASSLEGTTAFF	TGTGCCAGCAGCTTAGAAGGGACGACCGCTTTCTTT
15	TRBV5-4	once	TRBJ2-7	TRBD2	CASSLTSGSSYEQYF	TGTGCCAGCAGCTTGACTAGCGGGAGCTCCTACGAGCAGTACTTC
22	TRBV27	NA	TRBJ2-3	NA	CASRLRGPSSGSRTMGTDTQYF	TGTGCCAGCAGACTCAGGGGGCCGAGTAGCGGGAGTCGTACGATGGGCACAGATACGCAGTATTTT
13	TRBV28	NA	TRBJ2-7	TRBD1	CASRGTGYGGQYF	TGTGCCAGCAGGGGGACAGGGTATGGGGGGCAGTACTTC
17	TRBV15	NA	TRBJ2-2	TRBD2	CATSREPAGGPGGELFF	TGTGCCACCAGCAGAGAGCCGGCGGGAGGGCCTGGCGGGGAGCTGTTTTTT
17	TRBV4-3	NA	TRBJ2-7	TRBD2	CASSQGLAGASSYEQYF	TGCGCCAGCAGCCAAGGCCTAGCGGGAGCCTCCTCCTACGAGCAGTACTTC
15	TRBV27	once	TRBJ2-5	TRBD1	CASSSPGTGLETQYF	TGTGCCAGCAGTTCCCCCGGGACAGGGCTAGAGACCCAGTACTTC
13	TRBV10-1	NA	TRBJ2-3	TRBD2	CASGLAGTDTQYF	TGCGCCAGTGGACTAGCGGGGACAGATACGCAGTATTTT
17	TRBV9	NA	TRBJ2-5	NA	CASSPGVGGGLQETQYF	TGTGCCAGCAGCCCGGGCGTAGGGGGAGGGCTCCAAGAGACCCAGTACTTC
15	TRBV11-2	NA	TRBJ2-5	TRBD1	CASSLDRGPQETQYF	TGTGCCAGCAGCTTGGACAGGGGACCCCAAGAGACCCAGTACTTC
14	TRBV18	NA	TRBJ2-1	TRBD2	CASRQAGAYNEQFF	TGTGCCAGCCGCCAAGCGGGAGCCTACAATGAGCAGTTCTTC
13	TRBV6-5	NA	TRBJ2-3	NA	CASRSNKADTQYF	TGTGCCAGCAGATCGAATAAGGCAGATACGCAGTATTTT
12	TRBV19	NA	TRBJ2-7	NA	CASSVGRGEQYF	TGTGCCAGTAGTGTCGGACGGGGCGAGCAGTACTTC
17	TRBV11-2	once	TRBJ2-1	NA	CASSLGRGLNSYNEQFF	TGTGCCAGCAGCTTAGGCCGTGGACTCAACTCCTACAATGAGCAGTTCTTC
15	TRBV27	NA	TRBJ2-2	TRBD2	CASSDRGGRAGELFF	TGTGCCAGCAGCGACCGAGGCGGGAGGGCCGGGGAGCTGTTTTTT
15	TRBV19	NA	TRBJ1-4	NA	CASSPAGSINEKLFF	TGTGCCAGTAGTCCCGCGGGGTCGATTAATGAAAAACTGTTTTTT
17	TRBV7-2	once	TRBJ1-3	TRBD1	CASSHWTGLGGGNTIYF	TGTGCCAGCAGCCACTGGACAGGCCTGGGTGGTGGAAACACCATATATTTT
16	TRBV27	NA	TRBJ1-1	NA	CASTEKPRRVTTEAFF	TGTGCCAGCACCGAAAAGCCGAGGAGGGTAACCACTGAAGCTTTCTTT
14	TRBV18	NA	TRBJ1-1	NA	CASSPNTGRTEAFF	TGTGCCAGCTCACCCAATACAGGGAGGACTGAAGCTTTCTTT
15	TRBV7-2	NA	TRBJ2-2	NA	CASSSDTHYTGELFF	TGTGCCAGCAGCTCGGACACCCATTATACCGGGGAGCTGTTTTTT
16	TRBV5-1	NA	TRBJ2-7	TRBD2	CASSLTTSGRPYEQYF	TGCGCCAGCAGCTTAACCACTAGCGGGAGGCCCTACGAGCAGTACTTC
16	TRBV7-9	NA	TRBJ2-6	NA	CASSLGAGSGANVLTF	TGTGCCAGCAGCTTAGGAGCGGGCTCTGGGGCCAACGTCCTGACTTTC
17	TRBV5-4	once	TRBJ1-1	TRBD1	CASSKGQLGQGNTEAFF	TGTGCCAGCAGCAAGGGCCAATTAGGACAGGGAAACACTGAAGCTTTCTTT
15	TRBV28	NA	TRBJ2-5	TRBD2	CASSLPAGGQETQYF	TGTGCCAGCAGTTTGCCAGCGGGAGGGCAAGAGACCCAGTACTTC
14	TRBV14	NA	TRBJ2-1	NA	CASNQGIWMAEQFF	TGTGCCAGCAATCAGGGAATCTGGATGGCTGAGCAGTTCTTC
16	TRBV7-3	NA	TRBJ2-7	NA	CASSPGPLEILYEQYF	TGTGCCAGCAGCCCCGGGCCGCTGGAGATCCTCTACGAGCAGTACTTC
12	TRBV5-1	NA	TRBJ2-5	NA	CASSTPQETQYF	TGCGCCAGCAGCACACCCCAAGAGACCCAGTACTTC
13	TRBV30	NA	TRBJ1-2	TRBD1	CACRGRLNYGYTF	TGTGCCTGCAGGGGGCGCTTAAACTATGGCTACACCTTC